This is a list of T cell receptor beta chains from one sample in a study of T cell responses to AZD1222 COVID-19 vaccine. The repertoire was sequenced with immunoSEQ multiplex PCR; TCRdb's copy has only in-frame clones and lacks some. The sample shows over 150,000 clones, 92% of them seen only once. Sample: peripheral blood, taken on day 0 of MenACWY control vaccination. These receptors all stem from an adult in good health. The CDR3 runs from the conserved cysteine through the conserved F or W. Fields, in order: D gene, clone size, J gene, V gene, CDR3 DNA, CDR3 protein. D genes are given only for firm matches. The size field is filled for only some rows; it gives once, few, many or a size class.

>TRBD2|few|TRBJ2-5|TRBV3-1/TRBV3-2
TGTGCCAGCAGCCAAGATAGAGCTAGCGGGAAGACCCAGTACTTC
CASSQDRASGKTQYF
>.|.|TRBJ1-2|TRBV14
TGTGCCAGCAGCCTTAGACAGGCTGCGATATCGTATGGCTACACCTTC
CASSLRQAAISYGYTF
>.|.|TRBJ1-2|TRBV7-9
TGTGCCAGCAGCCCCGAGGGAGGGCAGGGTAGCTATGGCTACACCTTC
CASSPEGGQGSYGYTF
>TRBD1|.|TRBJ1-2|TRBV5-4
TGTGCCAGCAGCGCCACCCCGGGACAGGGTGGCTACACCTTC
CASSATPGQGGYTF
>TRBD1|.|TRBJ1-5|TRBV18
TGTGCCAGCTCACGGGACAGGGGATTCGATCAGCCCCAGCATTTT
CASSRDRGFDQPQHF
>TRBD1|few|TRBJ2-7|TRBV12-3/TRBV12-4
TGTGCCAGCAAGGACAGGAACTACTACGAGCAGTACTTC
CASKDRNYYEQYF
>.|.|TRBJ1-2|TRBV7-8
TGTGCCAGCAGCTTAGGAGAGGGGTTGGGCTACACCTTC
CASSLGEGLGYTF
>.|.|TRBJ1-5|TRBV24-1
TGTGCCACCAGTGATTCCGACATTTGGGGGCAGCCCCAGCATTTT
CATSDSDIWGQPQHF
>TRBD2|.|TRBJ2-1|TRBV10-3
TGTGCCATCAGTGAGTCAATGCCGGGACTAGCGGGAGGGTGGGGTGAGCAGTTCTTC
CAISESMPGLAGGWGEQFF
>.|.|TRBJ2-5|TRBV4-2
TGTGCCAGCAGCCAAGGCGAGACTACTGAAGAGACCCAGTACTTC
CASSQGETTEETQYF
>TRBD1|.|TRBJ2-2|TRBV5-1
TGCGCCAGCAGCCCCATCCCCGGGACAGGGAACACCGGGGAGCTGTTTTTT
CASSPIPGTGNTGELFF
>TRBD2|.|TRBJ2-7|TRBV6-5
TGTGCCAGCAGTTATATCGGGGCTAGCGGCTCCTACGAGCAGTACTTC
CASSYIGASGSYEQYF
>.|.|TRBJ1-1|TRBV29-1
TGCAGCGGGAGTGGGATAGCGACTGAAGCTTTCTTT
CSGSGIATEAFF
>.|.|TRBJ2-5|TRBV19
TGTGCCAGTACGGGGTGGTCTAGCAACCAAGAGACCCAGTACTTC
CASTGWSSNQETQYF
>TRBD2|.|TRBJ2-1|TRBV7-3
TGTGCCAGCAGCTTCCGGACTAGCCAGACAAGCGAGCAGTTCTTC
CASSFRTSQTSEQFF
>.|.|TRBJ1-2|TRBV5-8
TGTGCCAGCAGCTTGGAGTATGGCTACACCTTC
CASSLEYGYTF
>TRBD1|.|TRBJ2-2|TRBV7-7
TGTGCCAGCAGCCGGGACAGGGTCGGAAACGGGGAGCTGTTTTTT
CASSRDRVGNGELFF
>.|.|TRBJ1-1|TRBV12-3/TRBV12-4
TGTGCCAGCACCGCTGGGAGCTTCACTGAAGCTTTCTTT
CASTAGSFTEAFF
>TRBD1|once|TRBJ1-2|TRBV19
TGTGCCAGTAGAACTACTCAGGGACAGGGTGGCTACACCTTC
CASRTTQGQGGYTF
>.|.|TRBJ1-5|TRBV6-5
TGTGCCAGCAGTCCCTTCCCGTACTCAAATCAGCCCCAGCATTTT
CASSPFPYSNQPQHF
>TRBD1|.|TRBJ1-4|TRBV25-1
TGTGCCAGCAGAGGACAGGGTAATGAAAAACTGTTTTTT
CASRGQGNEKLFF
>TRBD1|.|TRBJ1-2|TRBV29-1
TGCAGCGTTGATGGGACAGGGCTCTATGGCTACACCTTC
CSVDGTGLYGYTF
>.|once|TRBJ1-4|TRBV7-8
TGTGCCAGCAGCGGAGCACCTACCTCCAATGAAAAACTGTTTTTT
CASSGAPTSNEKLFF
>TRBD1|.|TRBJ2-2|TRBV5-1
TGCGCCAGCAGCACAGGGGGCACCGGGGAGCTGTTTTTT
CASSTGGTGELFF
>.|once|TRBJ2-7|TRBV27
TGTGCCAGCAGTTTGGGCGGAGTGGGGGAGCAGTACTTC
CASSLGGVGEQYF
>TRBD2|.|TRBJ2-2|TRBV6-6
TGTGCCAGCAGTCCAACTAGCGGGAGAGGGAACACCGGGGAGCTGTTTTTT
CASSPTSGRGNTGELFF
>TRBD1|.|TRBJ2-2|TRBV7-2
TGTGCCAGCAGCCTAGGACAGGGACACACCGGGGAGCTGTTTTTT
CASSLGQGHTGELFF
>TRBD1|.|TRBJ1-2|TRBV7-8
TGTGCCAGCAGCCCCACCGGGACAGGGGTAGCAAACTATGGCTACACCTTC
CASSPTGTGVANYGYTF
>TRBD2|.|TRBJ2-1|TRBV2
TGTGCCAGCAGGCCCCGGGAGGAATACAATGAGCAGTTCTTC
CASRPREEYNEQFF
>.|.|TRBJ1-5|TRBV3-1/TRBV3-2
TGTGCCAGCAGCCAAGGAGAGGGAGATCAGCCCCAGCATTTT
CASSQGEGDQPQHF
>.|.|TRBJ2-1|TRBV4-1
TGCGCCAGCGGGGTGACTCCTGGAAACCACAATGAGCAGTTCTTC
CASGVTPGNHNEQFF
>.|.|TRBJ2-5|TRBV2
TGTGCCAGCAGTGAAGCGGGGTTAGACCAAGAGACCCAGTACTTC
CASSEAGLDQETQYF
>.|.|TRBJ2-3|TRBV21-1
TGTGCCAGCAGCTGGCCAGATACGCAGTATTTT
CASSWPDTQYF
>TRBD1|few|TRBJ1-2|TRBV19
TGTGCCAGTAGACCTCATTACACCCGGACAGGCGTTGACTATGGCTACACCTTC
CASRPHYTRTGVDYGYTF
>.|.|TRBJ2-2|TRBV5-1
TGCGCCAGCAGCTTGGTGCAGGGGAACACCGGGGAGCTGTTTTTT
CASSLVQGNTGELFF
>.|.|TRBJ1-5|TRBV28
TGTGCCAGCAGGGGCCCCTCGACCCAGCATTTT
CASRGPSTQHF
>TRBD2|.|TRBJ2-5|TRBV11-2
TGTGCCAGCAGCTGGAACGGGGCTAGCGGGCAAGAGACCCAGTACTTC
CASSWNGASGQETQYF
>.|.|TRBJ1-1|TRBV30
TGTGCCTGGAACAGGTTGAACACTGAAGCTTTCTTT
CAWNRLNTEAFF
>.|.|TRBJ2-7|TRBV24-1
TGTGCCACCAGTGATTTCGGGGTCGAGCAGTACTTC
CATSDFGVEQYF
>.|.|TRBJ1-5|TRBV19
TGTGCCAGTAGTGAGGGGAATAGCAATCAGCCCCAGCATTTT
CASSEGNSNQPQHF